This T cell receptor beta chain was captured in a study of T cell responses to AZD1222 COVID-19 vaccine. Trimming removed 4 bases at V and 1 base at J, with 8 bases between. The CDR3 is 14 amino acids. Looked up from germline, CDR1 is SEHNR and CDR2 is FQNEAQ (reference sequence). Measured with immunoSEQ multiplex PCR; TCRdb has only the in-frame clones, and not every one. Among about 110,000 clones listed, roughly nine tenths were seen once. Study-wide results and limits: Nearly half of spike-specific TCRs reportedly target unmutated variant regions. In a largely white British group with more females than males, clonal diversity was possibly underestimated.

For this clone: Its specificity is unknown.

This chain joins TRBV7-9 and TRBJ1-3; D remains ambiguous. The sequenced sample was peripheral blood, obtained on day 0 of AZD1222 vaccination. This TCR came from an adult in good health. The CDR3 reads CASSSQTSGNTIYF. The DNA of the CDR3 is TGTGCCAGCAGCTCACAGACATCTGGAAACACCATATATTTT.